The 2 T cell receptor beta chains reported below all come from one sample, sequenced in a study of T cell responses to AZD1222 COVID-19 vaccine. Profiling relied on immunoSEQ multiplex PCR, and the TCRdb table lists in-frame clones only, not all of them. This table holds approximately 100,000 clones, 70% to 90% found once. The sample was peripheral blood, taken on day 0 of MenACWY control vaccination. The receptor set was obtained from an adult in good health.

The rearrangement joins TRBV28 to TRBJ2-5, with 12 bases that match TRBD2. Germline CDR1 MDHEN, CDR2 SYDVKM. V was clipped by 6 bases and J by 1 base; unmatched bases: 6. The CDR3 contains 16 residues. The CDR3 nucleotides read TGTGCCAGCAGCACCAAACTAGCGGGGGGCCAAGAGACCCAGTACTTC. This codes for CASSTKLAGGQETQYF. Full variable domain (missing parts from reference TRBV28 and TRBJ2-5): DVKVTQSSRYLVKRTGEKVFLECVQDMDHENMFWYRQDPGLGLRLIYFSYDVKMKEKGDIPEGYSVSREKKERFSLILESASTNQTSMYLCASSTKLAGGQETQYFGPGTRLLVL.

This chain uses TRBV4-3 with TRBJ1-2; D call uncertain. Trimming took 0 bases from V and 2 from J, leaving 10 bases between them. Germline V CDR1 and CDR2: LGHNA, YSLEER. This CDR3 spans 15 amino acids. The CDR3 nucleotides read TGCGCCAGCAGCCAAGATTTTGGAGGCAACTATGGCTACACCTTC. It yields the protein CASSQDFGGNYGYTF.